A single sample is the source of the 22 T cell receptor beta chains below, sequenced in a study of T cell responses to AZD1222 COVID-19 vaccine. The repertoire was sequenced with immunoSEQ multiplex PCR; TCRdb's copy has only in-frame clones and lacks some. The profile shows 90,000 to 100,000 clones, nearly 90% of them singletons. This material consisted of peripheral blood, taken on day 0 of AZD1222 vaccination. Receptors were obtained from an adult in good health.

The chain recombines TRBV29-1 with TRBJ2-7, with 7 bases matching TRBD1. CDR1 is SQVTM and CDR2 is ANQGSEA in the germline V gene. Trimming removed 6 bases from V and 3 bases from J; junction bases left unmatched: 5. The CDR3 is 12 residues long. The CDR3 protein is CSVRTGVYEQYF. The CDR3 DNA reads TGCAGCGTGCGGACAGGAGTCTACGAGCAGTACTTC.

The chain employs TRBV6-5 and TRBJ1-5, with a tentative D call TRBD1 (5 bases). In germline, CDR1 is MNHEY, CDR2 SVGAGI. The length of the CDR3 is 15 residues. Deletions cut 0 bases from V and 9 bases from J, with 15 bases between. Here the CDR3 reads CASSYSWGDRGPQHF. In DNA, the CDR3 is TGTGCCAGCAGTTACTCGTGGGGGGACCGGGGGCCCCAGCATTTT.

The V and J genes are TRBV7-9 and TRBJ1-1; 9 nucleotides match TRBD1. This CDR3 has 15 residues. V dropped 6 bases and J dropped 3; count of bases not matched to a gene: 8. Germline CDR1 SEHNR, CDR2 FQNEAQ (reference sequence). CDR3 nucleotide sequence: TGTGCCAGCAGTCTCACAGGGGGCAAGGACACTGAAGCTTTCTTT. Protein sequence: CASSLTGGKDTEAFF. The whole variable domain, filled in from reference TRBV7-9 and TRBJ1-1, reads DTGVSQNPRHKITKRGQNVTFRCDPISEHNRLYWYRQTLGQGPEFLTYFQNEAQLEKSRLLSDRFSAERPKGSFSTLEIQRTEQGDSAMYLCASSLTGGKDTEAFFGQGTRLTVV.

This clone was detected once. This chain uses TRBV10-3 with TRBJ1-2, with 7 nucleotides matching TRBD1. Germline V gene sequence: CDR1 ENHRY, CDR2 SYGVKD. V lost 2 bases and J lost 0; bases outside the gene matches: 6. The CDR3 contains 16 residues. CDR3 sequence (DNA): TGTGCCATCAGTGAGGGCAGGGGGTCTACTAACTATGGCTACACCTTC. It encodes CAISEGRGSTNYGYTF.

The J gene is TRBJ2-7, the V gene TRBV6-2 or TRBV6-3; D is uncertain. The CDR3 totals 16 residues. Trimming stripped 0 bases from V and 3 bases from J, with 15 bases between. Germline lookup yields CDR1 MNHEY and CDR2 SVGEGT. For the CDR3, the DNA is TGTGCCAGCAGTTACTCGCAGGTGCTCCCTCGCTACGAGCAGTACGTC. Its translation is CASSYSQVLPRYEQYV.

The CDR3 reads CASNRGGAEETQYF. DNA for the CDR3: TGTGCCAGCAACAGGGGGGGGGCGGAGGAGACCCAGTACTTC. V is TRBV5-4 and J is TRBJ2-5; TRBD1 might be the D (8 bases). The CDR3 spans 14 residues. Trimming removed 6 bases at V and 5 bases at J, with 17 bases between. Per the germline V gene, CDR1 is SGHNT and CDR2 is YYREEE (reference sequence). The complete variable domain, with remaining parts taken from reference TRBV5-4 and TRBJ2-5, reads ETGVTQSPTHLIKTRGQQVTLRCSSQSGHNTVSWYQQALGQGPQFIFQYYREEENGRGNFPPRFSGLQFPNYSSELNVNALELDDSALYLCASNRGGAEETQYFGPGTRLLVL.

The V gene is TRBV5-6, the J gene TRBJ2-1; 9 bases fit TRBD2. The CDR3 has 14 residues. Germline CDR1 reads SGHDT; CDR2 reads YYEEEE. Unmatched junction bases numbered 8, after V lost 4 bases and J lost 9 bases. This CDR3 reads CASSPTPSGAEQFF. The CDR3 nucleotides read TGTGCCAGCAGCCCGACGCCTAGCGGGGCTGAGCAGTTCTTC.

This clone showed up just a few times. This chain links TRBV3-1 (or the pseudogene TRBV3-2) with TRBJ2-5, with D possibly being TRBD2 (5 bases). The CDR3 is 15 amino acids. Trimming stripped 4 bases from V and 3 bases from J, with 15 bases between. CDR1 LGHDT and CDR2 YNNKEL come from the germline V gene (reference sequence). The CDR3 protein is CASSPGNGPEETQYF. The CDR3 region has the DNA TGTGCCAGCAGCCCGGGAAACGGGCCCGAAGAGACCCAGTACTTC.

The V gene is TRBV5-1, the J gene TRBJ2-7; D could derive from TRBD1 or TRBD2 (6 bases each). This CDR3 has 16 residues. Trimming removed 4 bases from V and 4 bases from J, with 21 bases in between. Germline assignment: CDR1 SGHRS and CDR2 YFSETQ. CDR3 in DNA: TGCGCCAGCAGCCGCGGTCGGGGGACAACAAATTACGAGCAGTACTTC. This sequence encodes CASSRGRGTTNYEQYF.

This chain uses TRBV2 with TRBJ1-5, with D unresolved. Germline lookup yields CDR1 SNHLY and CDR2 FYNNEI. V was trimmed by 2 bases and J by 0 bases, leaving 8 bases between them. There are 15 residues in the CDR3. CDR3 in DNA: TGTGCCAGCAGTGAAAGCCCAGGTAGCAATCAGCCCCAGCATTTT. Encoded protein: CASSESPGSNQPQHF.

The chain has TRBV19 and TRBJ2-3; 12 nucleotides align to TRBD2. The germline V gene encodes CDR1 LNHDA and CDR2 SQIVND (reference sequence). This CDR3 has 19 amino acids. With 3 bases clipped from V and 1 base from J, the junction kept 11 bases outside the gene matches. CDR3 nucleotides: TGTGCCAGTAGTATCGAGACTAGCGGGGGATTGACTCGCACAGATACGCAGTATTTT. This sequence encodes CASSIETSGGLTRTDTQYF.

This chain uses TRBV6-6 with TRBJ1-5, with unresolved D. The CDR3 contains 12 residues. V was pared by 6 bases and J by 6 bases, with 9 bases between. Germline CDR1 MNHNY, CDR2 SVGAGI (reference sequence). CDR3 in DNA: TGTGCCAGCAGGGTACCAGGTCAGCCCCAGCATTTT. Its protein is CASRVPGQPQHF.

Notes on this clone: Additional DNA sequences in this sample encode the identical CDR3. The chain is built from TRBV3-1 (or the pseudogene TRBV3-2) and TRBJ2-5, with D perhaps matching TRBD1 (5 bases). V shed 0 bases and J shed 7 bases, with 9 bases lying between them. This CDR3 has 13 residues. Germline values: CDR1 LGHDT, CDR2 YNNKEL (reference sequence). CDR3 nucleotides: TGTGCCAGCAGCCAAGATTGGGGCGGGACCCAGTACTTC. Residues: CASSQDWGGTQYF.

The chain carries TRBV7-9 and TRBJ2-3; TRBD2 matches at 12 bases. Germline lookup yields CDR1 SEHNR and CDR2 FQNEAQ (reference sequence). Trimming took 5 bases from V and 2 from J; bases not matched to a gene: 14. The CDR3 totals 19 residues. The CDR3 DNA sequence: TGTGCCAGCAGCCCAGATGGCGGACTAGCGGGATTTTACACAGATACGCAGTATTTT. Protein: CASSPDGGLAGFYTDTQYF.

In DNA form, the CDR3 reads TGTGCCAGCAGCCAGAGCCTAGCGGGGGGGCTGGCAGATACGCAGTATTTT. This sequence encodes CASSQSLAGGLADTQYF. V is TRBV7-2 and J is TRBJ2-3; TRBD2 matches at 12 bases. This CDR3 contains 17 residues. The germline CDR1 and CDR2 sequences are SGHTA and FQGNSA. J gave up 4 bases and V 5 bases, and 10 bases lay outside the gene matches.

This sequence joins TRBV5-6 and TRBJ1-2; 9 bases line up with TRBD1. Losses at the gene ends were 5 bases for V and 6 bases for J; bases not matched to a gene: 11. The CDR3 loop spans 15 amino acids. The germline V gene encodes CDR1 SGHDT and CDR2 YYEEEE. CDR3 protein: CASRRTGEGGDGYTF. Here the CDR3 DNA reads TGTGCCAGCAGGCGGACAGGGGAAGGTGGCGATGGCTACACCTTC.

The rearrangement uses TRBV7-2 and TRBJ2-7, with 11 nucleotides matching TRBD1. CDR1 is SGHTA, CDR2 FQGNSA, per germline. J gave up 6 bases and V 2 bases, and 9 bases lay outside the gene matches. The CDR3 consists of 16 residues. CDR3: CASSLLGTGGNGEQYV. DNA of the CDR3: TGTGCCAGCAGCTTATTGGGGACAGGGGGTAACGGCGAGCAGTACGTC.

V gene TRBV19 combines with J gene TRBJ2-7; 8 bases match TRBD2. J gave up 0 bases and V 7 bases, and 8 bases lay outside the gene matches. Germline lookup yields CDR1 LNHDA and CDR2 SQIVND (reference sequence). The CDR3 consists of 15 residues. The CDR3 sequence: CASKARGGYSYEQYF. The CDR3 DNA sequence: TGTGCCAGTAAAGCTCGCGGGGGGTACTCCTACGAGCAGTACTTC.

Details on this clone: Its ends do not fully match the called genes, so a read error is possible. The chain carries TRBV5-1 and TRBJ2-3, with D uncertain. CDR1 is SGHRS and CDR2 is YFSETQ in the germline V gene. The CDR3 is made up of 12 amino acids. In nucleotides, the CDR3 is TGTGCCAGCAGCTTGATCACAGATACGCAGTATTTT. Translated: CASSLITDTQYF.

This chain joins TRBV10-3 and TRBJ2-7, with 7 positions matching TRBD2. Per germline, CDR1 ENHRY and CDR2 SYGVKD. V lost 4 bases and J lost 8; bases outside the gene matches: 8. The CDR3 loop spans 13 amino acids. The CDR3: CAISGETSAKQYV. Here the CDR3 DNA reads TGTGCCATCAGTGGCGAAACTAGCGCCAAGCAGTACGTC.

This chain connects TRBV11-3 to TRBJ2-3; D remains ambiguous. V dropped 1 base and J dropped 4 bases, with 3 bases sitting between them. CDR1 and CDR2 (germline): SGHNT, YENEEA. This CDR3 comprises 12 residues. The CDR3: CASSLGADTQYF. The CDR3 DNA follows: TGTGCCAGCAGCTTAGGGGCAGATACGCAGTATTTT.

The CDR3 nucleotides read TGTGCCACCAGTGATTCCCGAGGGGGATCTACCATCGGGGAGCTGTTTTTT. Translated, it gives CATSDSRGGSTIGELFF. The chain uses TRBV24-1 and TRBJ2-2, with D maybe TRBD1 (6 bases). Trimming pared 2 bases from V and 7 bases from J, leaving 19 bases between. Germline CDR1 is KGHDR and CDR2 is SFDVKD. The CDR3 is 17 residues long.